Many counts were recorded for the clone carrying this T cell receptor (beta chain). TCRdb reprocessed the multiplex PCR reads via MiXCR and lists one record per CDR3 protein. The data show approximately 300,000 distinct CDR3 sequences, with 30% seen just once and about 1% held by the top ten. The CDR3 sequence is 12 residues long. Germline CDR1 DFQATT, CDR2 SNEGSKA (reference sequence). Trimming took off 3 bases at V and 0 bases at J, with 2 bases between the two ends. The sample belongs to a study of breast tumors, draining lymph nodes, adjacent tissues. Breast cancer patients provided tissue from their axillary draining lymph nodes.

The clonotype originates from a female donor with breast cancer. Some clones in this sample may be carry-over from other donors' samples. The sample taken for sequencing was axillary lymph node tissue. The V and J genes are TRBV20-1 and TRBJ1-4; D gene uncertain. The CDR3 spells CSASTTNEKLFF. CDR3 bases: TGCAGTGCTAGTACAACTAATGAAAAACTGTTTTTT.